This T cell receptor (beta chain) was captured by sequencing in a study of T cell responses to AZD1222 COVID-19 vaccine. The CDR3 covers 17 residues. TCRdb's table, derived via immunoSEQ multiplex PCR, lists solely in-frame clones and lacks some. The table records fewer than 130,000 clones, nearly 90% of them present only once. Here the sequenced sample was peripheral blood, taken on day 0 of AZD1222 vaccination. The chain combines TRBV21-1 with TRBJ2-1. TRBV21-1 is reported as a pseudogene. This TCR came from an adult in good health. CDR3: CASSKVRARWDYNEQFF. The CDR3 DNA is TGTGCCAGCAGCAAAGTAAGAGCCCGGTGGGACTACAATGAGCAGTTCTTC.